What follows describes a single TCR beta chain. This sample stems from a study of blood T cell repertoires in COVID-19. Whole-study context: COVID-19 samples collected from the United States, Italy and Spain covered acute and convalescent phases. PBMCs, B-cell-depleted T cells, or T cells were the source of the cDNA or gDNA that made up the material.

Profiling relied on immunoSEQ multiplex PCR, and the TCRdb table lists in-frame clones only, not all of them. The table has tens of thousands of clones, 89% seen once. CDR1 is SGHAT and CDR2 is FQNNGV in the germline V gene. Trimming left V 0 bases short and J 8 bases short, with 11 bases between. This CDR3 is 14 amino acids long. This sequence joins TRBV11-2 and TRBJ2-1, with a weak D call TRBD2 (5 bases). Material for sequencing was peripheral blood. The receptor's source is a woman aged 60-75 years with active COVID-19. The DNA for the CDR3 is TGTGCCAGCAGCTTAGATCTTTTTAGCGATGAGCAGTTCTTC. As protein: CASSLDLFSDEQFF.